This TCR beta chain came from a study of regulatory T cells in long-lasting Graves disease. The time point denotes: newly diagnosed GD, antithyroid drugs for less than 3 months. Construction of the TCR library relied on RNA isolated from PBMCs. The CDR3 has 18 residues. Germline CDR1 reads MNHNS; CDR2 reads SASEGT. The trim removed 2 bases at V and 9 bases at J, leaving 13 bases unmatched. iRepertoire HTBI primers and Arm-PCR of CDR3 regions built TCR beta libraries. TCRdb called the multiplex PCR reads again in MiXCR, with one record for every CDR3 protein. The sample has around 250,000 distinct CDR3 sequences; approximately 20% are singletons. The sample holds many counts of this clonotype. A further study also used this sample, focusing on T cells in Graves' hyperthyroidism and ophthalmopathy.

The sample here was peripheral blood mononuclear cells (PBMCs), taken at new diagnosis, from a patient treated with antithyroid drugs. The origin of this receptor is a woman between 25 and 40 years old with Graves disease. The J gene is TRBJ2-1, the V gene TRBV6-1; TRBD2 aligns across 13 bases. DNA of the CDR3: TGTGCCAGCAGTGAAATAGGGACTAGCGGGGATCCGGGGTGTGAGCAGTTCTTC. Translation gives CASSEIGTSGDPGCEQFF.